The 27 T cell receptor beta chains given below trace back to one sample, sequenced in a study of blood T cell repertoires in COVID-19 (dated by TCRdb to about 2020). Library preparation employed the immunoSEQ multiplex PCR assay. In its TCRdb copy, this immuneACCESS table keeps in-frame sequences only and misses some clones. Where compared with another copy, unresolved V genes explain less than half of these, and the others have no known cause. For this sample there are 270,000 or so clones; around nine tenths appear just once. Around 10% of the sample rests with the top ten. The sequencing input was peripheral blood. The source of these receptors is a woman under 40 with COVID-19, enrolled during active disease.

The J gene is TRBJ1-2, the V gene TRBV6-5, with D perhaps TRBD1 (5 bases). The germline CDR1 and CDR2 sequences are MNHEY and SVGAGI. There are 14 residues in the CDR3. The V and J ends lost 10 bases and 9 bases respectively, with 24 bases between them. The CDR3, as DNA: TGTGCCACCGCAGACAGACAGCCGACCCTGAGCTACACCTTC. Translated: CATADRQPTLSYTF.

The CDR3 DNA sequence: TGTGCCAGCAGTTACTCAAGCGGGGAGAGGCTCGGGGAGCTGTTTTTT. Translated, it gives CASSYSSGERLGELFF. The rearrangement joins TRBV6-5 to TRBJ2-2; 7 positions agree with TRBD2. Looked up from germline, CDR1 is MNHEY and CDR2 is SVGAGI. This CDR3 has 16 residues. J gave up 7 bases and V 0 bases, and 8 bases lay outside the gene matches.

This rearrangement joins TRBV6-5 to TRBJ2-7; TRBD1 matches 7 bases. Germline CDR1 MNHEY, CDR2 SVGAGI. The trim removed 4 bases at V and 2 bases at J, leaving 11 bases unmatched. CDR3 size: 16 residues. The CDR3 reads CASSSIYKGQPYEQYF. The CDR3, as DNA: TGTGCCAGCAGTTCCATTTATAAGGGACAGCCCTACGAGCAGTACTTC.

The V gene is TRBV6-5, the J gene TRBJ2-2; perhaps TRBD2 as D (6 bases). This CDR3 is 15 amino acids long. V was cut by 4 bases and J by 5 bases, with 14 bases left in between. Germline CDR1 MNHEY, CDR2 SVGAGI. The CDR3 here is CASSWEAGRTGELFF. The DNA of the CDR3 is TGTGCCAGCAGTTGGGAGGCGGGGCGGACCGGGGAGCTGTTTTTT.

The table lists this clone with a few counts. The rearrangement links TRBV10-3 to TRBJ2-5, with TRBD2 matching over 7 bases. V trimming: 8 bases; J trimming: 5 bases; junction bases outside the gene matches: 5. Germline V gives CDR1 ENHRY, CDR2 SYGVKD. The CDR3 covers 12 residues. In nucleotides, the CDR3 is TGTGCCATCGGGGGGGGTTGGGAGACCCAGTACTTC. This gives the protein CAIGGGWETQYF.

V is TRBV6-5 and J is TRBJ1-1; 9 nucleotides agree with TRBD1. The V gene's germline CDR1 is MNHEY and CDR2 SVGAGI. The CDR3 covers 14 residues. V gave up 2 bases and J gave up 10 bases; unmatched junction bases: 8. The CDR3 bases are TGTGCCAGCAGTTACGAGGGACAGGGTCGGGGAGCTTTCTTT. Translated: CASSYEGQGRGAFF.

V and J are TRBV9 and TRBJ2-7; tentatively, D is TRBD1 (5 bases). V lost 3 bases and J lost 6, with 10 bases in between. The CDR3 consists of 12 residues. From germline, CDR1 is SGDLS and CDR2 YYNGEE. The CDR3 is CASSDVRGEQYF. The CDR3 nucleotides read TGTGCCAGCAGCGACGTAAGGGGCGAGCAGTACTTC. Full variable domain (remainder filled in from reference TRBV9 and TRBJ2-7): DSGVTQTPKHLITATGQRVTLRCSPRSGDLSVYWYQQSLDQGLQFLIQYYNGEERAKGNILERFSAQQFPDLHSELNLSSLELGDSALYFCASSDVRGEQYFGPGTRLTVT.

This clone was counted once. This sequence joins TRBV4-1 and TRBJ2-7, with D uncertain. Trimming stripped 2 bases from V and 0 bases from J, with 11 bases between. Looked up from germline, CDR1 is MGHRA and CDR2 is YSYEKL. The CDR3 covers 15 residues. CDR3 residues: CASSQKSASSYEQYF. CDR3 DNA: TGCGCCAGCAGCCAAAAAAGCGCCAGCTCCTACGAGCAGTACTTC.

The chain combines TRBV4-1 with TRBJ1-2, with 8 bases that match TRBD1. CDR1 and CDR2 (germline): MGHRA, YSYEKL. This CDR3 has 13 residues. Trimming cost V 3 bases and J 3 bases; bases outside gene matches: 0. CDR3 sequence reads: CASSQDRDYGYTF. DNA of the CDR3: TGCGCCAGCAGCCAGGACAGGGACTATGGCTACACCTTC.

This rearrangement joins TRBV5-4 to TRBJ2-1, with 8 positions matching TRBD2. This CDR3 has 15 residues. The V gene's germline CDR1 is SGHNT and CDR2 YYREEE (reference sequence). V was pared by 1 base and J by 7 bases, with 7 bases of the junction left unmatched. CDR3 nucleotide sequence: TGTGCCAGCAGCTTGACGGGGGGGCCGAGAAATGAGCAGTTCTTC. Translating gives CASSLTGGPRNEQFF. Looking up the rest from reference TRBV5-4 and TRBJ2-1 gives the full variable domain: ETGVTQSPTHLIKTRGQQVTLRCSSQSGHNTVSWYQQALGQGPQFIFQYYREEENGRGNFPPRFSGLQFPNYSSELNVNALELDDSALYLCASSLTGGPRNEQFFGPGTRLTVL.

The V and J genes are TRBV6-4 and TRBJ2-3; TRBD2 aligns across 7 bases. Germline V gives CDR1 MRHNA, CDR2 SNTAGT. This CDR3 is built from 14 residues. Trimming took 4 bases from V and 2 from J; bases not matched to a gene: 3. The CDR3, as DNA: TGTGCCAGCAGTGGGGACTATAACACAGATACGCAGTATTTT. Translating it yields CASSGDYNTDTQYF.

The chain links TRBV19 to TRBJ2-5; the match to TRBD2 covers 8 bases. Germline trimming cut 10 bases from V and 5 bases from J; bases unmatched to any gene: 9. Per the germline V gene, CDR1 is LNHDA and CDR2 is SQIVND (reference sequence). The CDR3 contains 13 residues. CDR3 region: CAIGGQRGETQYF. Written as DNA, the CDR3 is TGTGCCATCGGAGGGCAGCGGGGGGAGACCCAGTACTTC.

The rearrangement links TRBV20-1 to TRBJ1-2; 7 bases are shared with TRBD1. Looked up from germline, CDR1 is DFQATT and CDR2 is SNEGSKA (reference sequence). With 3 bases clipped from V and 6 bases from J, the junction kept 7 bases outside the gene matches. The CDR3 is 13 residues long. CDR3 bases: TGCAGTGCTAGTGACGACAGGGCCCATGGCTACACCTTC. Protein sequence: CSASDDRAHGYTF.

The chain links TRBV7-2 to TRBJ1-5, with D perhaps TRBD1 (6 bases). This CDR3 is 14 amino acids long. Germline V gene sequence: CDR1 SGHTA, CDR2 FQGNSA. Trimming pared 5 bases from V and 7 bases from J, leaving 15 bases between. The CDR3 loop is CASSPGGARQPQHF. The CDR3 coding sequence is TGTGCCAGCAGCCCGGGGGGGGCAAGGCAGCCCCAGCATTTT.

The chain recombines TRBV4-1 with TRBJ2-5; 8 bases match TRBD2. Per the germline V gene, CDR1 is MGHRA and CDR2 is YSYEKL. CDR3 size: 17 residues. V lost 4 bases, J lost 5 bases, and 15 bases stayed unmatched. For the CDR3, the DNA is TGCGCCAGCAGCCCCATGGCCGCCGGGGGGGCCGAGGAGACCCAGTACTTC. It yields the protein CASSPMAAGGAEETQYF.

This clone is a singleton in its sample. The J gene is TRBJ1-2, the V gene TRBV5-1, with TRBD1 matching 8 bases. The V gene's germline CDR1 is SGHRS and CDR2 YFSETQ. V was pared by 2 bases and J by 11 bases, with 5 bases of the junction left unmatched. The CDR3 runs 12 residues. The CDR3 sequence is CASSLRTGTYTF. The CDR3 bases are TGCGCCAGCAGCTTAAGGACAGGGACTTACACCTTC.

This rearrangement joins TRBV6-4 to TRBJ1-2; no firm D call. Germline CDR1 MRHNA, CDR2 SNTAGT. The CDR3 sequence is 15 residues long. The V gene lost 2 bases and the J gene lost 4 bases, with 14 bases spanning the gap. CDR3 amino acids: CASSDPGRGAYGYTF. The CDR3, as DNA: TGTGCCAGCAGTGACCCGGGTCGGGGTGCCTATGGCTACACCTTC.

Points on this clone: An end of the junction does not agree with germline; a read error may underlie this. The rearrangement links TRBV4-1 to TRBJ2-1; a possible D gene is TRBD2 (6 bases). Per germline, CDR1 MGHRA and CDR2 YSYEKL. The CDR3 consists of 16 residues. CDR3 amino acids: CATSSRTGESHNEQFF. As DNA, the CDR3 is TGCGCCACCAGCAGCCGTACGGGGGAAAGCCACAATGAGCAGTTCTTC.

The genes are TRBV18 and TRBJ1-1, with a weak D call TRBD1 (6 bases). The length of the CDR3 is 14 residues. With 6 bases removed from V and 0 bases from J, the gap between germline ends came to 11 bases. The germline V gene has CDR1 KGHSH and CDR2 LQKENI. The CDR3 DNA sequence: TGTGCCAGCTCTCGCGACAGGATGAACACTGAAGCTTTCTTT. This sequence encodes CASSRDRMNTEAFF.

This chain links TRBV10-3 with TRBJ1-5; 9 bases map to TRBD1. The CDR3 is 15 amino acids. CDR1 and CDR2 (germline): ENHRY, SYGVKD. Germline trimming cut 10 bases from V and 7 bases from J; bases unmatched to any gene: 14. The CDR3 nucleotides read TGTGCCACCGCCTGGACAGGGGCTCCGGGACAGCCCCAGCATTTT. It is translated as CATAWTGAPGQPQHF.

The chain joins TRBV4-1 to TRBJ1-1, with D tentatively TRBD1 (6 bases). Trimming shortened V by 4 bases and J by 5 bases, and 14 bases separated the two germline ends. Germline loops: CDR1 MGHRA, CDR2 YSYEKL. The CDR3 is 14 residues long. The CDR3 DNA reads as TGCGCCAGCAGCCTCGGCCCAGGGGAGACTGAAGCTTTCTTT. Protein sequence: CASSLGPGETEAFF.

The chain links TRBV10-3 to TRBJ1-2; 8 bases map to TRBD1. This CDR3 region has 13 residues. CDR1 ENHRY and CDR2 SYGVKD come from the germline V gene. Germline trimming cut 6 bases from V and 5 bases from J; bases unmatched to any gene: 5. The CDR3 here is CAIRGQGLYGYTF. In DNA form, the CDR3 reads TGTGCCATCAGAGGACAGGGTCTATATGGCTACACCTTC.

CDR3 in amino acids: CASSEERGNEQFF. For the CDR3, the DNA is TGTGCCAGCAGTGAAGAAAGGGGCAATGAGCAGTTCTTC. The chain is built from TRBV6-1 and TRBJ2-1; TRBD1 is a possible D gene (5 bases). This CDR3 contains 13 residues. V was clipped by 1 base and J by 6 bases, with 7 bases between them. The germline gives CDR1 MNHNS, CDR2 SASEGT.

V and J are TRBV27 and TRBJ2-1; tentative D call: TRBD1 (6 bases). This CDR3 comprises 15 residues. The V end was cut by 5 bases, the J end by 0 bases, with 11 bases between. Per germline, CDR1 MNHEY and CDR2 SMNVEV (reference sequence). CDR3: CASSEDSPSYNEQFF. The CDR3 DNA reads TGTGCCAGCAGTGAGGACAGTCCCTCCTACAATGAGCAGTTCTTC.

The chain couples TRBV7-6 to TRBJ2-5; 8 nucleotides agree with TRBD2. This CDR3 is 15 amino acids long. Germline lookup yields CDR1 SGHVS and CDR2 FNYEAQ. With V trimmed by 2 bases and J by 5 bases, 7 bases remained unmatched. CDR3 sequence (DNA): TGTGCCAGCAGCTTACTTGCGGGGGGCTCGGAGACCCAGTACTTC. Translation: CASSLLAGGSETQYF.

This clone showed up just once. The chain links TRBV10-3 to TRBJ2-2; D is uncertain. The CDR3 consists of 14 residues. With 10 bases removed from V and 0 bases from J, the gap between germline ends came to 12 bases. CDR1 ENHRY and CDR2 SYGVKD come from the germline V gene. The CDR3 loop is CATGRGANTGELFF. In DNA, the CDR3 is TGTGCCACCGGCCGCGGCGCGAACACCGGGGAGCTGTTTTTT.

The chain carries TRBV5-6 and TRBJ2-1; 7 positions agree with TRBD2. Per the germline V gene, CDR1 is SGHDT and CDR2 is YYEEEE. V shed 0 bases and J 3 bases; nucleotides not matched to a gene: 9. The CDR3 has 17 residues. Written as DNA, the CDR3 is TGTGCCAGCAGCTTGGGGGGTGCCAGCGGGGTCTACAATGAGCAGTTCTTC. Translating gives CASSLGGASGVYNEQFF.